Listed below are T cell receptor beta chains from one sample, sequenced in a study of OX40 agonist ivuxolimab in advanced cancers. The data were produced by immunoSEQ multiplex PCR, yet TCRdb's version contains in-frame clones alone and is incomplete. The table lists approximately 90,000 clones, over 75% of them singletons. The starting material was CD4+ or CD8+ T cells sorted from blood, obtained in a trial of the OX40 agonist ivuxolimab. The receptors originated from an adult with an advanced solid tumor such as melanoma, head and neck, liver or kidney cancer. The CDR3 runs from the conserved cysteine through the conserved F or W. The D gene is left open where the match is weak. Part of the rows lack a size; the others show once, few, many or a class for expanded clones.

j_gene,v_gene,d_gene,abundance,CDR3nt,CDR3aa
TRBJ1-1,TRBV5-6,.,.,TGTGCCAGCAGTTGGGGTCGGGTCCTGAACACTGAAGCTTTCTTT,CASSWGRVLNTEAFF
TRBJ2-3,TRBV10-1,TRBD1,.,TGCGCCAGCAGGGGACAGAACACAGATACGCAGTATTTT,CASRGQNTDTQYF
TRBJ1-3,TRBV4-1,.,.,TGCGCCAGCAGCCAGGAGGGGACTCGGGGAAACACCATATATTTT,CASSQEGTRGNTIYF
TRBJ1-1,TRBV29-1,TRBD1,once,TGCAGCGTTGGGACAGGGAACACTGAAGCTTTCTTT,CSVGTGNTEAFF
TRBJ2-7,TRBV13,.,.,TGTGCCAGCAGCTTGCGATTCCAGGTCCGGGAGCAGTACTTC,CASSLRFQVREQYF
TRBJ2-7,TRBV7-2,.,.,TGTGCCAGCACCCTTGATTCCCCCCGCCATTCGTACGAGCAGTACTTC,CASTLDSPRHSYEQYF
TRBJ2-1,TRBV27,.,.,TGTGCCAGCAGCTTTTCAACAGGTCTTGAGTTCTTC,CASSFSTGLEFF
TRBJ2-1,TRBV28,.,few,TGTGCCAGCAGTTGGGTCCATGAGCAGTTCTTC,CASSWVHEQFF
TRBJ2-3,TRBV6-5,TRBD2,.,TGTGCCAGCAGGCCCCTAGCGGGTGGGACGCAGTATTTT,CASRPLAGGTQYF
TRBJ2-2,TRBV11-2,TRBD2,.,TGTGCCAGCAGCCCGACTAGCGGGAGGGGGGAGCTGTTTTTT,CASSPTSGRGELFF
TRBJ1-2,TRBV28,.,.,TGTGCCAGCAGTTCATACTTACAGCCGTTATACTATGGCTACACCTTC,CASSSYLQPLYYGYTF
TRBJ2-7,TRBV5-1,.,.,TGCGCCAGCAGCTTGGACAGGGATGGCGAGCAGTACTTC,CASSLDRDGEQYF
TRBJ2-7,TRBV6-1,.,.,TGTGCCCCCGGTCCCGTCCCGGTTGACTACGAGCAGTACTTC,CAPGPVPVDYEQYF
TRBJ1-1,TRBV19,.,few,TGTGCCAGTAGTGACCGGAGGGGCGGAACTGAAGCTTTCTTT,CASSDRRGGTEAFF
TRBJ1-2,TRBV7-2,.,.,TGTGCCAGCAGCTTAGGGCGCCCCCCCCAGGATGGCTACACCTTC,CASSLGRPPQDGYTF
TRBJ1-1,TRBV7-8,.,.,TGTGCCAGCAGCTTAGGCGCTTGGGCAGGCGAAGCTTTCTTT,CASSLGAWAGEAFF
TRBJ2-4,TRBV30,.,.,TGTGCCTGGAGCCGCGACTTTGGATCCAAAAACATTCAGTACTTC,CAWSRDFGSKNIQYF
TRBJ2-3,TRBV5-1,TRBD1,.,TGCGCCAGCAGCTTGGAGGGCAGGGGGACAGATACGCAGTATTTT,CASSLEGRGTDTQYF
TRBJ2-7,TRBV7-9,.,.,TGTGCCAGCAGCTTAAGTGGTCCCACCTACGAGCAGTACTTC,CASSLSGPTYEQYF
TRBJ1-2,TRBV27,.,.,TGTGCCAGCAGTTCCCCCGCACAGGGACTATATGGCTACACCTTC,CASSSPAQGLYGYTF
TRBJ2-7,TRBV11-2,.,.,TGTGCCAGCAGCCTAAGTTCCTACGAGCAGTACTTC,CASSLSSYEQYF
TRBJ1-1,TRBV7-2,.,.,TGTGCCAGCAGCTTAGAGGGCAGGGTGAACACTGAAGCTTTCTTT,CASSLEGRVNTEAFF
TRBJ2-4,TRBV7-2,.,.,TGTGCCAGCAGCTCGTTAAACATTCAGTACTTC,CASSSLNIQYF
TRBJ2-5,TRBV28,TRBD2,.,TGTGCCAGCAGCCGCACTAGCGGAGGGGAGACCCAGTACTTC,CASSRTSGGETQYF
TRBJ2-1,TRBV27,TRBD2,.,TGTGCCACCAGAACCGGGACTAGCGCCTACAATGAGCAGTTCTTC,CATRTGTSAYNEQFF
TRBJ2-3,TRBV27,.,few,TGTGCCAGCAGTTTAACCAGGAGCACAGATACGCAGTATTTT,CASSLTRSTDTQYF
TRBJ1-1,TRBV19,.,.,TGTGCCAGTAGAACACAGGGGAACACTGAAGCTTTCTTT,CASRTQGNTEAFF
TRBJ2-3,TRBV2,.,.,TGTGCCAGCAGAAGTGCTAGCACAGATACGCAGTATTTT,CASRSASTDTQYF
TRBJ1-1,TRBV29-1,.,few,TGCAGCGTCGACACCACAGGGAAGGGGGCTTTCTTT,CSVDTTGKGAFF
TRBJ2-7,TRBV5-4,.,.,TGTGCCAGCAGCTTGGACTATAGCGGCACCTCCTACGAGCAGTACTTC,CASSLDYSGTSYEQYF
TRBJ2-1,TRBV6-4,TRBD2,once,TGTGCCAGGGGACTAGCGGGGGAGAGGGAGCAGTTCTTC,CARGLAGEREQFF
TRBJ2-7,TRBV5-8,TRBD1,.,TGTGCCAGCAGCATGGACAGGGTCAACCATTTCTTC,CASSMDRVNHFF
TRBJ1-1,TRBV11-2,.,few,TGTGCCAGCAGCTTTCAGGGGCGGAACACTGAAGCTTTCTTT,CASSFQGRNTEAFF
TRBJ1-6,TRBV4-3,TRBD1,.,TGCGCCAGCAGCCAAGATCTCAGGGGGGCTAATTCACCCCTCCACTTT,CASSQDLRGANSPLHF
TRBJ1-1,TRBV28,.,.,TGTGCCAGCAGTTTATACGGGGTTAACACTGAAGCTTTCTTT,CASSLYGVNTEAFF
TRBJ1-2,TRBV5-6,.,.,TGTGCCAGCAGCTTTACGGGCTTAGGAAGCTATGGCTACACCTTC,CASSFTGLGSYGYTF